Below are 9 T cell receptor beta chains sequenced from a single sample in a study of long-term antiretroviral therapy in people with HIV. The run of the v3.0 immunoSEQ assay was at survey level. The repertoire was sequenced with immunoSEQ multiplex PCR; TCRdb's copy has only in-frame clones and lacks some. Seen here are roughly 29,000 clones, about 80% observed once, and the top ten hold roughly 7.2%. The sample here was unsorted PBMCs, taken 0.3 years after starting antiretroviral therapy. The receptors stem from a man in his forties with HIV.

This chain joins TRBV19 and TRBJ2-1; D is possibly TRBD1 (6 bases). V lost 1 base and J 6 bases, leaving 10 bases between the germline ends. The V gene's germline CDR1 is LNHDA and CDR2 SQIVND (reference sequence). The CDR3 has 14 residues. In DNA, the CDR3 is TGTGCCAGTAGTATAGTCCGGACAGTCAATGAGCAGTTCTTC. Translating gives CASSIVRTVNEQFF.

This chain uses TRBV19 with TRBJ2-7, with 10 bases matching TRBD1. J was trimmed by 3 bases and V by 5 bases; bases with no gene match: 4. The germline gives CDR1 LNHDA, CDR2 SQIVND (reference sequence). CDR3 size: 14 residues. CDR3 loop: CASSPRTGGYEQYF. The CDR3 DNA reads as TGTGCCAGTAGTCCGAGGACAGGGGGCTACGAGCAGTACTTC.

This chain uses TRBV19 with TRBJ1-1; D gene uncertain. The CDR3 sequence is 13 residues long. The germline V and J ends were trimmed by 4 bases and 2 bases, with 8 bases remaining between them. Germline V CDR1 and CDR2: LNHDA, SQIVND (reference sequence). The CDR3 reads CASSNTVNTEAFF. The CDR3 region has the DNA TGTGCCAGTAGTAATACAGTCAACACTGAAGCTTTCTTT.

The CDR3 region is CASSFLTGEETQYF. DNA for the CDR3: TGTGCCAGCAGCTTCTTGACAGGCGAAGAGACCCAGTACTTC. This chain uses TRBV5-6 with TRBJ2-5; tentative D call: TRBD1 (6 bases). Germline V gene sequence: CDR1 SGHDT, CDR2 YYEEEE. The V gene lost 2 bases and the J gene lost 3 bases, with 11 bases spanning the gap. The CDR3 loop spans 14 amino acids.

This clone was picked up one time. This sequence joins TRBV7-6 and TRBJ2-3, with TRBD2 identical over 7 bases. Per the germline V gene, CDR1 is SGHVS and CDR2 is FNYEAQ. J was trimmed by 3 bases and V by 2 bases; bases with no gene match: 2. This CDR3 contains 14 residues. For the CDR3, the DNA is TGTGCCAGCAGCTTAACCGGGGGGACAGATACGCAGTATTTT. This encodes CASSLTGGTDTQYF.

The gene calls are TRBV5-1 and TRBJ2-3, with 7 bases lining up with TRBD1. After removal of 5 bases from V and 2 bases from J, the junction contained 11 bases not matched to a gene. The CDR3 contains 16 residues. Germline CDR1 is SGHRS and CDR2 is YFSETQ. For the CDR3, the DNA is TGCGCCAGCAGTTTCACAGGGGCCCCCAACACAGATACGCAGTATTTT. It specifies CASSFTGAPNTDTQYF.

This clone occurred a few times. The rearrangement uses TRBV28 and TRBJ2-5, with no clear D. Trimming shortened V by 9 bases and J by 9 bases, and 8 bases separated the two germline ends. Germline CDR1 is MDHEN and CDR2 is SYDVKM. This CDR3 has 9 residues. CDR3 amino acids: CASAAPQYF. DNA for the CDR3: TGTGCCAGTGCGGCGCCCCAGTACTTC.

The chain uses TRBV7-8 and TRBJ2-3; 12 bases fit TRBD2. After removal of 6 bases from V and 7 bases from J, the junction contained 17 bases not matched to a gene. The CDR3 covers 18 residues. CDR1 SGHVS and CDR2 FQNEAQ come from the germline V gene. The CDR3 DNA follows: TGTGCCAGCAGGGCAACTAGCGGGGGGCCCTCTCGCCACAATACGCAGTATTTT. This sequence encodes CASRATSGGPSRHNTQYF.

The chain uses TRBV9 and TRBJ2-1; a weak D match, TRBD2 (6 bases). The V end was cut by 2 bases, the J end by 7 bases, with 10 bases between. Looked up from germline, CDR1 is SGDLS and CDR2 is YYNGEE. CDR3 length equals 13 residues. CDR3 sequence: CASSVGSMNEQFF. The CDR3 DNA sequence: TGTGCCAGCAGCGTCGGGAGTATGAATGAGCAGTTCTTC.